The 21 T cell receptor beta chains below all came from one sample that was sequenced in a study of shared T cell receptors in the human thymus. Sequencing used immunoSEQ multiplex PCR; TCRdb keeps in-frame clones, though not all of them. The sample gives hundreds of thousands of clones, over 75% of which show up once; roughly 0.0094% is in the top ten. These same data were also listed under a study on human thymus T cells.

The sample was thymocytes. The receptor set was obtained from a boy under two years old with a congenital heart defect.

The chain carries TRBV28 and TRBJ1-2; 8 bases align to TRBD1. Germline trimming cut 6 bases from V and 1 base from J; bases unmatched to any gene: 10. This CDR3 contains 16 residues. Germline lookup yields CDR1 MDHEN and CDR2 SYDVKM. This CDR3 reads CASSQLDRGDNYGYTF. DNA of the CDR3: TGTGCCAGCAGCCAACTCGACAGGGGAGATAACTATGGCTACACCTTC.

This chain connects TRBV6-5 to TRBJ1-1; D remains unclear. This CDR3 is built from 13 residues. Germline assignment: CDR1 MNHEY and CDR2 SVGAGI. With 6 bases removed from V and 1 base from J, the gap between germline ends came to 9 bases. The CDR3 bases are TGTGCCAGCAGGACCCGGGGGAACACTGAAGCTTTCTTT. The encoded protein is CASRTRGNTEAFF.

The CDR3 DNA reads TGTGCCAGCAGCCCATGGGGGGGGCCGTGGACTAGCGGGATCTCCTACGAGCAGTACTTC. It is translated as CASSPWGGPWTSGISYEQYF. The V call is TRBV9, the J call TRBJ2-7, with 12 bases aligning to TRBD2. This CDR3 comprises 20 residues. V trimming: 4 bases; J trimming: 0 bases; junction bases outside the gene matches: 17. Germline loops: CDR1 SGDLS, CDR2 YYNGEE.

CDR3 DNA: TGTGCCAGCAGCTCCAGACAGGGTCGGTCCTACGAGCAGTACTTC. Protein sequence: CASSSRQGRSYEQYF. The chain carries TRBV7-4 and TRBJ2-7, with 7 bases aligning to TRBD1. In germline, CDR1 is SGHVT, CDR2 SQSDAQ. V was clipped by 4 bases and J by 1 base; unmatched bases: 7. CDR3 length: 15 residues.

The rearrangement links TRBV5-4 to TRBJ1-2; 12 bases agree with TRBD1. The V gene's germline CDR1 is SGHNT and CDR2 YYREEE (reference sequence). V gave up 0 bases and J gave up 5 bases; unmatched junction bases: 2. CDR3 size: 15 residues. CDR3 in amino acids: CASSLGGQGAYGYTF. The DNA for the CDR3 is TGTGCCAGCAGCTTGGGGGGACAGGGGGCATATGGCTACACCTTC.

The chain links TRBV9 to TRBJ2-7; 12 bases line up with TRBD2. V lost 4 bases and J lost 2; bases outside the gene matches: 4. The CDR3 spans 15 residues. Germline V gene sequence: CDR1 SGDLS, CDR2 YYNGEE. The CDR3 sequence is CASSPLAGGPYEQYF. CDR3 bases: TGTGCCAGCAGCCCTCTAGCGGGAGGGCCCTACGAGCAGTACTTC.

This clone was recorded only once. The chain recombines TRBV4-1 with TRBJ2-3; 11 bases are shared with TRBD1. The CDR3 has 18 amino acids. With V trimmed by 0 bases and J by 4 bases, 9 bases remained unmatched. Germline CDR1 MGHRA, CDR2 YSYEKL. The CDR3 sequence: CASSQDADRGHISDTQYF. CDR3 DNA sequence: TGCGCCAGCAGCCAAGATGCGGACAGGGGGCATATCTCAGATACGCAGTATTTT.

The V call is TRBV5-1, the J call TRBJ2-1; maybe TRBD2 (6 bases). Germline CDR1 SGHRS, CDR2 YFSETQ. V was trimmed by 4 bases and J by 3 bases, leaving 14 bases between them. The CDR3 spans 15 residues. The chain's CDR3 is CASSKVAEHYNEQFF. The DNA for the CDR3 is TGCGCCAGCAGCAAAGTAGCGGAACACTACAATGAGCAGTTCTTC. Drawing the rest from reference TRBV5-1 and TRBJ2-1, the complete variable domain is KAGVTQTPRYLIKTRGQQVTLSCSPISGHRSVSWYQQTPGQGLQFLFEYFSETQRNKGNFPGRFSGRQFSNSRSEMNVSTLELGDSALYLCASSKVAEHYNEQFFGPGTRLTVL.

V and J are TRBV27 and TRBJ1-2; D is unclear. The V and J ends lost 2 bases and 5 bases respectively, with 9 bases between them. CDR1 is MNHEY and CDR2 is SMNVEV in the germline V gene (reference sequence). The CDR3 covers 13 residues. CDR3 bases: TGTGCCAGCAGTTTAGGATCAGGTTATGGCTACACCTTC. It is translated as CASSLGSGYGYTF.

This clone was detected only a few times. V gene TRBV5-1 combines with J gene TRBJ2-7; 8 bases line up with TRBD1. With 1 base clipped from V and 2 bases from J, the junction kept 14 bases outside the gene matches. This CDR3 spans 18 amino acids. Germline CDR1 reads SGHRS; CDR2 reads YFSETQ. In nucleotides, the CDR3 is TGCGCCAGCAGCTTGTTTGGACAGGGAAGACGGCCTACCTACGAGCAGTACTTC. Translation: CASSLFGQGRRPTYEQYF.

The V gene is TRBV6-1, the J gene TRBJ2-7, with a tentative D call TRBD1 (6 bases). CDR1 MNHNS and CDR2 SASEGT come from the germline V gene. V was clipped by 1 base and J by 0 bases, with 10 bases between them. This CDR3 contains 15 residues. This CDR3 is CASSEDRASSYEQYF. CDR3 coding DNA: TGTGCCAGCAGTGAAGACAGGGCTAGCTCCTACGAGCAGTACTTC.

The chain links TRBV28 to TRBJ1-1, with 9 positions matching TRBD1. The V and J ends lost 5 bases and 2 bases, in that order; junction bases with no gene match: 3. Germline CDR1 MDHEN, CDR2 SYDVKM. This CDR3 has 14 amino acids. CDR3 coding DNA: TGTGCCAGCAGTAAACAGGGGGCAAACACTGAAGCTTTCTTT. Translated: CASSKQGANTEAFF.

This clone was counted a single time. The chain is built from TRBV15 and TRBJ1-6; D gene unclear. This CDR3 comprises 15 residues. The germline gives CDR1 LNHNV, CDR2 YYDKDF (reference sequence). Trimming removed 0 bases from V and 6 bases from J, with 9 bases in between. CDR3 DNA: TGTGCCACCAGCAGAGATCCTCAACTTAATTCACCCCTCCACTTT. It encodes CATSRDPQLNSPLHF.

This rearrangement joins TRBV7-2 to TRBJ2-2; TRBD1 agrees at 7 bases. V shed 5 bases and J 3 bases; nucleotides not matched to a gene: 18. This CDR3 is 19 amino acids long. Germline CDR1 and CDR2: SGHTA and FQGNSA. CDR3 sequence: CASSPKGQVRNAHTGELFF. The CDR3 nucleotides read TGTGCCAGCAGCCCCAAAGGACAGGTACGCAACGCGCACACCGGGGAGCTGTTTTTT.

The chain has TRBV27 and TRBJ2-1, with unresolved D. Germline loops: CDR1 MNHEY, CDR2 SMNVEV (reference sequence). The length of the CDR3 is 13 residues. V was clipped by 7 bases and J by 10 bases, with 17 bases between them. The CDR3 coding sequence is TGTGCCAGCAAAGTTGAGGTTACCGTGGAGCAGTTCTTC. This sequence encodes CASKVEVTVEQFF.

This chain connects TRBV28 to TRBJ1-4, with 9 bases fitting TRBD1. The length of the CDR3 is 15 residues. Germline lookup yields CDR1 MDHEN and CDR2 SYDVKM. The trim removed 5 bases at V and 6 bases at J, leaving 7 bases unmatched. CDR3 bases: TGTGCCAGCAGTAACAGACAGGGGGTTGATGAAAAACTGTTTTTT. Amino acids: CASSNRQGVDEKLFF. The full variable domain, rest sourced from reference TRBV28 and TRBJ1-4, is DVKVTQSSRYLVKRTGEKVFLECVQDMDHENMFWYRQDPGLGLRLIYFSYDVKMKEKGDIPEGYSVSREKKERFSLILESASTNQTSMYLCASSNRQGVDEKLFFGSGTQLSVL.

The rearrangement uses TRBV28 and TRBJ2-6; D might be TRBD2 (7 bases). Per germline, CDR1 MDHEN and CDR2 SYDVKM. The CDR3 is 18 amino acids. V was trimmed by 6 bases and J by 0 bases, leaving 18 bases between them. CDR3 bases: TGTGCCAGCAGGACCCCGCGGGGGCCCGACTCTGGGGCCAACGTCCTGACTTTC. Translated: CASRTPRGPDSGANVLTF. The full variable domain, rest sourced from reference TRBV28 and TRBJ2-6, is DVKVTQSSRYLVKRTGEKVFLECVQDMDHENMFWYRQDPGLGLRLIYFSYDVKMKEKGDIPEGYSVSREKKERFSLILESASTNQTSMYLCASRTPRGPDSGANVLTFGAGSRLTVL.

The chain's CDR3 is CASSQDESGEGEDEAFF. CDR3 DNA: TGTGCCAGCAGCCAAGATGAATCAGGGGAAGGCGAGGATGAAGCTTTCTTT. The V gene is TRBV4-2, the J gene TRBJ1-1, with D possibly matching TRBD1 (6 bases). The CDR3 has 17 amino acids. Germline V gene sequence: CDR1 LGHNA, CDR2 YNFKEQ. V was clipped by 0 bases and J by 7 bases, with 21 bases between them.

The chain joins TRBV9 to TRBJ2-5; 7 bases map to TRBD2. The V segment lost 0 bases and the J segment 5 bases; nucleotides outside the gene matches: 16. The length of the CDR3 is 18 residues. Germline V CDR1 and CDR2: SGDLS, YYNGEE. The CDR3 here is CASSVVILVVVGGETQYF. DNA of the CDR3: TGTGCCAGCAGCGTAGTGATTTTGGTAGTAGTGGGGGGGGAGACCCAGTACTTC.

The CDR3 coding sequence is TGTGCCAGCAGCTTAGATGAGGACAGGGGGCGAAGTCAGCCCCAGCATTTT. Translation: CASSLDEDRGRSQPQHF. The chain carries TRBV7-2 and TRBJ1-5; 11 bases are a match to TRBD1. Germline CDR1 is SGHTA and CDR2 is FQGNSA. J was trimmed by 6 bases and V by 1 base; bases with no gene match: 8. The CDR3 totals 17 residues.

This chain connects TRBV28 to TRBJ2-7; perhaps TRBD2 as D (5 bases). The V end was cut by 10 bases, the J end by 6 bases, with 37 bases between. The length of the CDR3 is 19 residues. CDR1 and CDR2 from the germline V gene are MDHEN and SYDVKM. The CDR3 nucleotides are TGTGCCATCGCCGCGCCTCCCCGGGGTACCAAACAACTAGACTTCGAGCAGTACTTC. As protein: CAIAAPPRGTKQLDFEQYF.